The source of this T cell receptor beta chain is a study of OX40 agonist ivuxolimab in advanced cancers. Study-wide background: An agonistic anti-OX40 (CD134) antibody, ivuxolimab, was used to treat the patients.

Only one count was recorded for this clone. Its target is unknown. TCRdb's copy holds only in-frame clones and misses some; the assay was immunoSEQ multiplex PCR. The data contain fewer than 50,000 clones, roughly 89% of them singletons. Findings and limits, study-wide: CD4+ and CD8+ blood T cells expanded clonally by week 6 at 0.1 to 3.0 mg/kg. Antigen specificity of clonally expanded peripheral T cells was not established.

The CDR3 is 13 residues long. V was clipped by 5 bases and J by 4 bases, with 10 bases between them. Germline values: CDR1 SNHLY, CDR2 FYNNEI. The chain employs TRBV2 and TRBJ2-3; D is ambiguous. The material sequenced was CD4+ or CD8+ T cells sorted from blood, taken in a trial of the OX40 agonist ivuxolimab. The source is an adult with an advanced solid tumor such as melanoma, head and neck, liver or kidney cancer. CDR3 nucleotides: TGTGCCAGCAGTAGTTTTATTGCAGATACGCAGTATTTT. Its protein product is CASSSFIADTQYF.